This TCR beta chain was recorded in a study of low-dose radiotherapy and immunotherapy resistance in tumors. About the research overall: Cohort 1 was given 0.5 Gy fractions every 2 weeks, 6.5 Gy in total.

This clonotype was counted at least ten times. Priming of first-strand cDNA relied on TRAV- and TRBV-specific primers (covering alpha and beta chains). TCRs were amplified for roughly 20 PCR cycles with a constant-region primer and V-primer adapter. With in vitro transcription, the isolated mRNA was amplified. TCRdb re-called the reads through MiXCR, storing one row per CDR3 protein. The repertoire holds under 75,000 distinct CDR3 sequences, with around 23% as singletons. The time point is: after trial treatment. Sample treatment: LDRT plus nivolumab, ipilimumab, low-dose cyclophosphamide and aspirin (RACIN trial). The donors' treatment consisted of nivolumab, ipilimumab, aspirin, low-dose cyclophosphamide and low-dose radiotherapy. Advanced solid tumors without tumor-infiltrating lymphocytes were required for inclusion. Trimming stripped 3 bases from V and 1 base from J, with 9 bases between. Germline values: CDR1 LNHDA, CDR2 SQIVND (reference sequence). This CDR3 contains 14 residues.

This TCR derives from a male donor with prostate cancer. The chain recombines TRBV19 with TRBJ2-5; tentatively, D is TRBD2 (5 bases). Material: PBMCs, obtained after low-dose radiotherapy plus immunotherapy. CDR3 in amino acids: CASSMTGVQETQYF. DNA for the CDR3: TGTGCCAGTAGTATGACCGGGGTCCAAGAGACCCAGTACTTC. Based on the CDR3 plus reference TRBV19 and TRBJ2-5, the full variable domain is DGGITQSPKYLFRKEGQNVTLSCEQNLNHDAMYWYRQDPGQGLRLIYYSQIVNDFQKGDIAEGYSVSREKKESFPLTVTSAQKNPTAFYLCASSMTGVQETQYFGPGTRLLVL.